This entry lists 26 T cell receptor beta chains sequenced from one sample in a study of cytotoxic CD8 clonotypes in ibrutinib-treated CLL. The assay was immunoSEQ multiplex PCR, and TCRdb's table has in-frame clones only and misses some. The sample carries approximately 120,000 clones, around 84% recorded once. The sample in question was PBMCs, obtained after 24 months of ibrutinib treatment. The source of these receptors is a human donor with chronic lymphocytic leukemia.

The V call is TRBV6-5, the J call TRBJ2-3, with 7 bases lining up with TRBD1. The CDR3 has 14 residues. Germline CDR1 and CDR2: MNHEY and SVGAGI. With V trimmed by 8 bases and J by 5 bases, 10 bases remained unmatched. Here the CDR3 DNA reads TGTGCCAGCGCCGACCCGGGACAGAGAGATACGCAGTATTTT. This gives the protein CASADPGQRDTQYF.

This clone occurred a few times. The CDR3 DNA follows: TGCGCCAGCAGCTTGCCCCGGGGTTCCTACAATGAGCAGTTCTTC. It codes for CASSLPRGSYNEQFF. The chain couples TRBV5-1 to TRBJ2-1; maybe TRBD2 (5 bases). CDR1 is SGHRS, CDR2 YFSETQ, per germline. The length of the CDR3 is 15 residues. V was clipped by 1 base and J by 1 base, with 9 bases between them.

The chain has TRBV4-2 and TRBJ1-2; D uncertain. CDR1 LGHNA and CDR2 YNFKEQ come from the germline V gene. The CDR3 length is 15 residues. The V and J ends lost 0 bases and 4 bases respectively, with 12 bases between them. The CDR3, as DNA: TGTGCCAGCAGCCAAGATCCTCTCCGGGGCTATGGCTACACCTTC. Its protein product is CASSQDPLRGYGYTF.

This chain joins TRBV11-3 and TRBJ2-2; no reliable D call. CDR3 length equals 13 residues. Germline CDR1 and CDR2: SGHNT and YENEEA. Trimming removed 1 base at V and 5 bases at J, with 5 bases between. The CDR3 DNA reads TGTGCCAGCAGCTTAGTGTGGACCGGGGAGCTGTTTTTT. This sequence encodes CASSLVWTGELFF. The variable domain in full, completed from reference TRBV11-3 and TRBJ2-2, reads EAGVVQSPRYKIIEKKQPVAFWCNPISGHNTLYWYLQNLGQGPELLIRYENEEAVDDSQLPKDRFSAERLKGVDSTLKIQPAELGDSAVYLCASSLVWTGELFFGEGSRLTVL.

The CDR3 nucleotides read TGTGCCAGCAGCGGGACAGGGAACACCGGGGAGCTGTTTTTT. It is translated as CASSGTGNTGELFF. This sequence joins TRBV9 and TRBJ2-2; the match to TRBD1 covers 7 bases. The CDR3 loop spans 14 amino acids. J lost 1 base, V lost 3 bases, and 0 bases had no gene match. Germline V CDR1 and CDR2: SGDLS, YYNGEE.

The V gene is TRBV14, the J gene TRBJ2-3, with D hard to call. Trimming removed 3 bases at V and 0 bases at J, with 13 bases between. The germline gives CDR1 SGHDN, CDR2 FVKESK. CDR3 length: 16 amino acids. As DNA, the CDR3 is TGTGCCAGCAGCCATGGAAGAACGGACAGCACAGATACGCAGTATTTT. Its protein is CASSHGRTDSTDTQYF.

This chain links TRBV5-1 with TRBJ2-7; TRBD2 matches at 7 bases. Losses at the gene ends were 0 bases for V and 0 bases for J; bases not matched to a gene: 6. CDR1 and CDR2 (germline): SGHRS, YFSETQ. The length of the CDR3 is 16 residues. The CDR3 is CASSLVGGGTSYEQYF. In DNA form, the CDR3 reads TGCGCCAGCAGCTTGGTGGGCGGGGGAACCTCCTACGAGCAGTACTTC.

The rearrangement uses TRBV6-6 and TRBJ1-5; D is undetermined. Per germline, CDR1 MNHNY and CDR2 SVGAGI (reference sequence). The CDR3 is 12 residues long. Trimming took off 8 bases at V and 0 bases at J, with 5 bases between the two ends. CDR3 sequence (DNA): TGTGCCAGCGGGTCTAGCAATCAGCCCCAGCATTTT. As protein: CASGSSNQPQHF.

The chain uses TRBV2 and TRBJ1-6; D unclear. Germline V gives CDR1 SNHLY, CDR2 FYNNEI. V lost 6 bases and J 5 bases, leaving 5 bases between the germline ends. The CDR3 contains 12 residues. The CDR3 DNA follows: TGTGCCAGCAGCGCGAATAATTCACCCCTCCACTTT. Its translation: CASSANNSPLHF.

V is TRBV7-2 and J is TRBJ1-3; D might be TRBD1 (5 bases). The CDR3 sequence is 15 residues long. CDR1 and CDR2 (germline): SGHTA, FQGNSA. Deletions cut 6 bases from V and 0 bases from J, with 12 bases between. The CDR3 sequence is CASSWGITSGNTIYF. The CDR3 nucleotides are TGTGCCAGCAGTTGGGGGATTACCTCTGGAAACACCATATATTTT. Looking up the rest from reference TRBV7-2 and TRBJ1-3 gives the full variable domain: GAGVSQSPSNKVTEKGKDVELRCDPISGHTALYWYRQSLGQGLEFLIYFQGNSAPDKSGLPSDRFSAERTGGSVSTLTIQRTQQEDSAVYLCASSWGITSGNTIYFGEGSWLTVV.

The CDR3 DNA sequence: TGTGCCAGCAGCTCCCTTGGGGTGGCGAACACTGAAGCTTTCTTT. This gives the protein CASSSLGVANTEAFF. The V and J genes are TRBV9 and TRBJ1-1; D not certain. The V end lost 4 bases, the J end lost 1 base, and 14 bases lay between the germline ends. This CDR3 region has 15 residues. Germline V gene data show CDR1 as SGDLS and CDR2 as YYNGEE.

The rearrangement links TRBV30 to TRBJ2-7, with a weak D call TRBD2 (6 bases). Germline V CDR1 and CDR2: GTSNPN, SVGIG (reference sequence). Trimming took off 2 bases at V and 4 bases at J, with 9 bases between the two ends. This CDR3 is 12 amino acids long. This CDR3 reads CAWSIGGYEQYF. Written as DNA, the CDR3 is TGTGCCTGGAGTATCGGGGGTTACGAGCAGTACTTC.

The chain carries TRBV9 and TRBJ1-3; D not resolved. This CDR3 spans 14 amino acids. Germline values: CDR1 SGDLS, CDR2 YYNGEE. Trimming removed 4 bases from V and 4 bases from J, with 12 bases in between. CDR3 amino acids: CASSQRAGGNTIYF. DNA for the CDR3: TGTGCCAGCAGCCAGCGAGCGGGGGGAAACACCATATATTTT.

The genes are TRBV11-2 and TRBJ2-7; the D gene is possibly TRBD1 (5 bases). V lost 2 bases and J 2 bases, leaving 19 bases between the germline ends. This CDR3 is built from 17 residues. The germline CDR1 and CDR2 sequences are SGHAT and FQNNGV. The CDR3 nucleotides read TGTGCCAGCAGCTTATTTACCCGACAGTTTTATCCCTACGAGCAGTACTTC. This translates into CASSLFTRQFYPYEQYF.

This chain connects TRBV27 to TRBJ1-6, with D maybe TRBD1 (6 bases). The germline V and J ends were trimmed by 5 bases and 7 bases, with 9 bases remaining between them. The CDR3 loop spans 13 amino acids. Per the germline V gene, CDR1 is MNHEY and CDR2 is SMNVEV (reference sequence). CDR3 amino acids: CASSKTGNSPLHF. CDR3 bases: TGTGCCAGCAGTAAAACAGGGAATTCACCCCTCCACTTT.

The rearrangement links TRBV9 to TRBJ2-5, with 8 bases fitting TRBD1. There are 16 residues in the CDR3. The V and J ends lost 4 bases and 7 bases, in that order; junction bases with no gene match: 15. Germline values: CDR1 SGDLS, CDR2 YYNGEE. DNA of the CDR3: TGTGCCAGCAGCCCCGGGGGCCGGGACAGGCGCGGGACCCAGTACTTC. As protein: CASSPGGRDRRGTQYF.

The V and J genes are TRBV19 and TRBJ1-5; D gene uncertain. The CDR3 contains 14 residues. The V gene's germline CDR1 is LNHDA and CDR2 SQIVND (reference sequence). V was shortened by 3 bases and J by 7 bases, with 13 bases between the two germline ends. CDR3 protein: CASSMKTGRQPQHF. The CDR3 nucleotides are TGTGCCAGTAGTATGAAGACGGGTCGGCAGCCCCAGCATTTT.

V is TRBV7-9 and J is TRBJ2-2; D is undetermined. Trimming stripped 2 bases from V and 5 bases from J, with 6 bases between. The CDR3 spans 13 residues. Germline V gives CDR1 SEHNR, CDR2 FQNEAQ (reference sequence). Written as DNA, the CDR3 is TGTGCCAGCAGCTTATCCTTAACCGGGGAGCTGTTTTTT. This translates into CASSLSLTGELFF.

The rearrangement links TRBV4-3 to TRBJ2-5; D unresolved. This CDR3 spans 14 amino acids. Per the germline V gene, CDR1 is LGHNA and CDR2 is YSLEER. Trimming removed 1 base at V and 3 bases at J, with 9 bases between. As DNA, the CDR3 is TGCGCCAGCAGCCAAGGTTTCCCGAAAGAGACCCAGTACTTC. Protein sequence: CASSQGFPKETQYF.

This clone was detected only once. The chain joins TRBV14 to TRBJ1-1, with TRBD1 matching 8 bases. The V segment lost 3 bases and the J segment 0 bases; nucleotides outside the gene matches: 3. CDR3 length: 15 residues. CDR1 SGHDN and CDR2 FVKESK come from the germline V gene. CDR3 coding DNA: TGTGCCAGCAGCCATAGGACAGGGCTGAACACTGAAGCTTTCTTT. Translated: CASSHRTGLNTEAFF.

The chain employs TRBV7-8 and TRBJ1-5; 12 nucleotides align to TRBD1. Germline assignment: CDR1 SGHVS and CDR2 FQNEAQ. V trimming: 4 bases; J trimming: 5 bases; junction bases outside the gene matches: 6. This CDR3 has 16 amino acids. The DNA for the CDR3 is TGTGCCAGCAGCTCCTCCCGGGACAGGGGGCATCAGCCCCAGCATTTT. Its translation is CASSSSRDRGHQPQHF.

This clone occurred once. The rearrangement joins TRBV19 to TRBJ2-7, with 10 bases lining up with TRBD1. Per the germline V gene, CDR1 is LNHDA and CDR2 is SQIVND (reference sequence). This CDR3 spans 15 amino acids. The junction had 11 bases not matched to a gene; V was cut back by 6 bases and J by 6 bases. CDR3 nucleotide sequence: TGTGCCAGTAGCCCATTCGGGACAGGGGTGCCCGAGCAGTACTTC. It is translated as CASSPFGTGVPEQYF.

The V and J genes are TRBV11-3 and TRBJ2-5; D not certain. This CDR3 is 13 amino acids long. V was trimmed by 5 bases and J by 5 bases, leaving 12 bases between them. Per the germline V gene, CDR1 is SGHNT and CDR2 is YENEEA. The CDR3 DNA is TGTGCCAGCAGCCGGGTCGGGCTGGAGACCCAGTACTTC. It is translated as CASSRVGLETQYF. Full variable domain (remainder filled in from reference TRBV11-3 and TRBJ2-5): EAGVVQSPRYKIIEKKQPVAFWCNPISGHNTLYWYLQNLGQGPELLIRYENEEAVDDSQLPKDRFSAERLKGVDSTLKIQPAELGDSAVYLCASSRVGLETQYFGPGTRLLVL.

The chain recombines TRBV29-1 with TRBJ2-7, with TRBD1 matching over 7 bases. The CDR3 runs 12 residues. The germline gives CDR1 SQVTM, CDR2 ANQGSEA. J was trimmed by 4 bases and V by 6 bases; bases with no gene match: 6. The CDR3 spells CSVDTDRYEQYF. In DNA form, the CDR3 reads TGCAGCGTGGACACGGACAGGTACGAGCAGTACTTC.

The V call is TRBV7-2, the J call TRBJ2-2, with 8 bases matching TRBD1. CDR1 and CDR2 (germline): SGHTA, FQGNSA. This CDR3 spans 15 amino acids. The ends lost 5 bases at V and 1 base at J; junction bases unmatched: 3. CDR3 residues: CASSPGTGNTGELFF. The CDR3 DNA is TGTGCCAGCAGCCCCGGGACAGGGAACACCGGGGAGCTGTTTTTT.

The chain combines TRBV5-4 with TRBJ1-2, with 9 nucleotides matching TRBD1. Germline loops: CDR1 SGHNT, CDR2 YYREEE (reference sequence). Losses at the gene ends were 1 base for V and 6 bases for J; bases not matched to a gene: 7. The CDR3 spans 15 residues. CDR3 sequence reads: CASSLRGTGGDGYTF. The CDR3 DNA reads TGTGCCAGCAGCTTGAGGGGCACAGGGGGCGATGGCTACACCTTC.